In this sample, the clone carrying this T cell receptor beta chain turned up a few times. Its antigen is unknown. Trimming removed 4 bases from V and 2 bases from J, with 13 bases in between. Germline loops: CDR1 SGDLS, CDR2 YYNGEE. The CDR3 runs to 14 residues. This entry is derived from a study of identical twins. A single record per CDR3 protein comes from TCRdb applying MiXCR to the 5' RACE reads. The sample lists roughly 260,000 distinct CDR3 sequences, approximately 7.9% occurring once. General observations from the study: Zero-insertion findings could be partly confounded by invariant cells (MAIT and iNKT cells). Fewer insertions were carried by abundant cord blood beta clonotypes, but none was seen in memory repertoires.

These data were likewise used in another study, on yellow fever vaccine responses in identical twins. That study reports: As reported, the vaccine T cell response of twins seemed partly convergent and partly personalized.

The chain is built from TRBV9 and TRBJ2-7; D remains ambiguous. Sample: CD8+ T cells sorted from blood. The source of this sequence is a woman younger than 35 in good health. In DNA, the CDR3 is TGTGCCAGCAGCCCCCGCGGTGCCCCCTACGAGCAGTACTTC. It encodes CASSPRGAPYEQYF.